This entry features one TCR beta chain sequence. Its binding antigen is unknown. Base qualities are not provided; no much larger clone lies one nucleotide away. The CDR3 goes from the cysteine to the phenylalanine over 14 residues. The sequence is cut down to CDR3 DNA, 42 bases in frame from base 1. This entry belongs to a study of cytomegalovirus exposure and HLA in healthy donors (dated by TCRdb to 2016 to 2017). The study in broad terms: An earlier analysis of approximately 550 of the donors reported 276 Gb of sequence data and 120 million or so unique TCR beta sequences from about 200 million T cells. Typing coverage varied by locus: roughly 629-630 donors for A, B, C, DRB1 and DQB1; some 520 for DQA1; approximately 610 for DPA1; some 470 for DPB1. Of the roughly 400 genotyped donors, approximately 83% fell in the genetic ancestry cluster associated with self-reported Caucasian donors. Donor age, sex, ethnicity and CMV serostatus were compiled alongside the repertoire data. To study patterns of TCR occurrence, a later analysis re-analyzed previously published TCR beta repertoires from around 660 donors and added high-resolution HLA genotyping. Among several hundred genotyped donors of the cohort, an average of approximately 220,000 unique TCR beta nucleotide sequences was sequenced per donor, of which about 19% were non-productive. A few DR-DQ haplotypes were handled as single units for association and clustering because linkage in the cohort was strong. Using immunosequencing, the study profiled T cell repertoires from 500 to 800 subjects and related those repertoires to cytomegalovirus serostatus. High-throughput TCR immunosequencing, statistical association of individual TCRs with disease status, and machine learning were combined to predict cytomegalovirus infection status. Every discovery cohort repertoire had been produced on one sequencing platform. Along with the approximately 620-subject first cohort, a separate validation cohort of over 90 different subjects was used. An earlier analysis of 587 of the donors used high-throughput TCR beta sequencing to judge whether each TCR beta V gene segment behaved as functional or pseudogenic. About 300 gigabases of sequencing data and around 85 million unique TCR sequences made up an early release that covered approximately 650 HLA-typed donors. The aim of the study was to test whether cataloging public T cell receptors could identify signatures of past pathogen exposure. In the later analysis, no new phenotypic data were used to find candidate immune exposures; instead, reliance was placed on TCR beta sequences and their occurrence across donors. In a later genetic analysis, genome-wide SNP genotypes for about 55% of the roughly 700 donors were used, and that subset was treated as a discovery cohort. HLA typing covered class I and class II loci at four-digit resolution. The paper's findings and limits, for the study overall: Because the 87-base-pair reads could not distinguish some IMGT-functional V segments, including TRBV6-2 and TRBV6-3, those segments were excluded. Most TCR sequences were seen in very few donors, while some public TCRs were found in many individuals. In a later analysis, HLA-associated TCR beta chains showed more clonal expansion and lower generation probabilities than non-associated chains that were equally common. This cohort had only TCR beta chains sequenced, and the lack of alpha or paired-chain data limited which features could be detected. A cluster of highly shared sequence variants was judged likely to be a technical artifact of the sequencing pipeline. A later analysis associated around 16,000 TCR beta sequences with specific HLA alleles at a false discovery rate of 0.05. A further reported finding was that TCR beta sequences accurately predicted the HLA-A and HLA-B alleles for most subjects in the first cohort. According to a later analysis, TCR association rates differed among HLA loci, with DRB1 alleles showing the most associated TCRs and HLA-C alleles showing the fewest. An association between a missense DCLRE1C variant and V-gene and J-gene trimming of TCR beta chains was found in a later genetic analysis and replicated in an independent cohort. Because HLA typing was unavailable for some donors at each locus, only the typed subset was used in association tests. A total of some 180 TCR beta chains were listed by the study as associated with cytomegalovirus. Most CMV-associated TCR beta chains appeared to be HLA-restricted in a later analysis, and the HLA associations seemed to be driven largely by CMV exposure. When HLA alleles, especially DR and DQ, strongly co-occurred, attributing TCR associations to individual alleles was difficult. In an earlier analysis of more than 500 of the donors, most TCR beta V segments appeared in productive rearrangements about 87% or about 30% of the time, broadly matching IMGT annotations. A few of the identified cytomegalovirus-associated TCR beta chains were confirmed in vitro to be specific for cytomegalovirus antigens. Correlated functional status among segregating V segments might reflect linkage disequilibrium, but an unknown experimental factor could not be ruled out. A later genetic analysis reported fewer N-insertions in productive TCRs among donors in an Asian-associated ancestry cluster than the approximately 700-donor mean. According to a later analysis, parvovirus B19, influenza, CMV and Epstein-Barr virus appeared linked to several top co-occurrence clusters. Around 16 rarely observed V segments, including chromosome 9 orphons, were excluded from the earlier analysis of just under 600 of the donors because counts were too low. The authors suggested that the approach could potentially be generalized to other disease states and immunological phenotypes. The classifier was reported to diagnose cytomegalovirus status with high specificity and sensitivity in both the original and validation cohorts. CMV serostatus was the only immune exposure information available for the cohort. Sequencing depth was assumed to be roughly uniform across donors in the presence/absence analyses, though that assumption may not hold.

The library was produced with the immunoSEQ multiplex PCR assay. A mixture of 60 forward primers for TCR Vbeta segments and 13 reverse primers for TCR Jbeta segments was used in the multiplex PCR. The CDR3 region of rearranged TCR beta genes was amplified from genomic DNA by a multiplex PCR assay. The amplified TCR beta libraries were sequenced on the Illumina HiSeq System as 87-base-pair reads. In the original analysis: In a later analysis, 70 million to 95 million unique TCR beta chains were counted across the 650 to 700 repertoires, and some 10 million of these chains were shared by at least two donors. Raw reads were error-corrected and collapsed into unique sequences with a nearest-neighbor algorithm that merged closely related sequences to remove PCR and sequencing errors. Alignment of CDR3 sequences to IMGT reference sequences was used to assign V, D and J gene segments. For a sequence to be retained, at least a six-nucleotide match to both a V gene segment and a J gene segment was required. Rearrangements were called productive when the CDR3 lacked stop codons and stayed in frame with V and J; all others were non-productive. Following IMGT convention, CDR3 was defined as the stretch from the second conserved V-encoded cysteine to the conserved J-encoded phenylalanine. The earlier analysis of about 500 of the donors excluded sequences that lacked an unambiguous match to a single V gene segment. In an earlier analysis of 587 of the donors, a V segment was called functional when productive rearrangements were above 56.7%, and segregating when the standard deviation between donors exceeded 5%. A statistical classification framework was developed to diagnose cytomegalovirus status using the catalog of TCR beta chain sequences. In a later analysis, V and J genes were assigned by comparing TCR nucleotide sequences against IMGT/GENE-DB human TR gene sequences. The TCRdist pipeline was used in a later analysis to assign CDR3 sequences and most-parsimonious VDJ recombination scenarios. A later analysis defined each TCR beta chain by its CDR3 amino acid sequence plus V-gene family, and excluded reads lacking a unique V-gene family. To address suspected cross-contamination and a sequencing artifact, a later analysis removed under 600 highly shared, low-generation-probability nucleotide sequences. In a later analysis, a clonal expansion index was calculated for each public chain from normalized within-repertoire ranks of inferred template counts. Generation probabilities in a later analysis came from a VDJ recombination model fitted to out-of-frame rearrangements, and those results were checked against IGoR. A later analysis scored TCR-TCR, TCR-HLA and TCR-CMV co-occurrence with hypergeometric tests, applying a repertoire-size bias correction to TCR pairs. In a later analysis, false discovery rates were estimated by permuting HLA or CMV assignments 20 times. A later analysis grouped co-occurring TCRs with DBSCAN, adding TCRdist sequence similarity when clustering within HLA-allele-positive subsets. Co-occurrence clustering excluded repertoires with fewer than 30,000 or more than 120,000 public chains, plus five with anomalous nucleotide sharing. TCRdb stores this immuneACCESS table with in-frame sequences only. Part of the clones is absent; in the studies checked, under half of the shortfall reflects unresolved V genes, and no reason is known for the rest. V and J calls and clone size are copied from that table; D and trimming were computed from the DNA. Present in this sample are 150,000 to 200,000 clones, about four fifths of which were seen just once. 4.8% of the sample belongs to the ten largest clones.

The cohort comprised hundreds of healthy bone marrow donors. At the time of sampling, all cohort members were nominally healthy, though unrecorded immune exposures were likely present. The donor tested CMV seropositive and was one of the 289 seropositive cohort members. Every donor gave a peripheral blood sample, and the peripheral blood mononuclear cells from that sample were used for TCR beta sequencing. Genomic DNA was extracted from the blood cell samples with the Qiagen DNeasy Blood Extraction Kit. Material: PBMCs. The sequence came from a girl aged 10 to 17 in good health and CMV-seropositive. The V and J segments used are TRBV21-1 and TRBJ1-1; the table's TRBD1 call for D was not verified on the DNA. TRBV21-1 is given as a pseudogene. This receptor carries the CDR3 CASSKAGTYTEAFF. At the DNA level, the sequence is TGTGCCAGCAGCAAAGCGGGCACCTACACTGAAGCTTTCTTT.